Listed below are T cell receptor beta chains from one sample, sequenced in a study of Ad26.COV2.S vaccination and SARS-CoV-2 variants. Assay used: immunoSEQ multiplex PCR; TCRdb lists only in-frame clones, some missing. Of hundreds of thousands of clones in the sample, approximately 88% were seen once. The specimen comprised peripheral blood, sampled in a trial of Ad26.COV2.S vaccine versus placebo. These receptors were collected from a person aged 18 to 65 who received the Ad26.COV2.S COVID-19 vaccine or a placebo. The conserved cysteine and the conserved F or W are not part of the CDR3 here. Fields, in order: J gene, V gene, CDR3 protein.

TRBJ2-1	TRBV10-2	ASSEVGHTYNEQF
TRBJ2-2	TRBV19	ASSIRTDSKGELF
TRBJ2-7	TRBV5-1	ASSVTATWGTKIYEQY
TRBJ2-1	TRBV19	ASGREYNEQF
TRBJ1-1	TRBV6-4	ASKSYRGAPTEAF
TRBJ2-3	TRBV25-1	ASSLADTQY
TRBJ2-7	TRBV5-4	ASSATGNEQY
TRBJ1-1	TRBV7-9	ASRPDRLVTEAF
TRBJ2-7	TRBV29-1	SGGTSGREQY
TRBJ2-3	TRBV9	ASSARQGARDTQY
TRBJ1-5	TRBV20-1	SVSGGQPQH
TRBJ1-5	TRBV6-5	ASSKGVSNQPQH
TRBJ1-1	TRBV15	ATSRAGAVNTEAF
TRBJ1-3	TRBV25-1	ASGTGTAGNTIY
TRBJ2-7	TRBV6-5	ASTRTLAGVVEQY
TRBJ2-5	TRBV3-1/TRBV3-2	ASSRNEGPQETQY
TRBJ1-1	TRBV5-6	ASSLQGMNTEAF
TRBJ2-7	TRBV13	ASSPRVRNEQY
TRBJ1-6	TRBV4-3	ASSQDLRQGDNSPLH
TRBJ2-1	TRBV11-2	ASSLDGLAGPFSYNEQF
TRBJ2-2	TRBV5-8	ASSFYAAGSGELF
TRBJ1-1	TRBV7-2	ASSFVSVGGDNEAF
TRBJ2-7	TRBV7-9	ASSLNPYEQY
TRBJ2-2	TRBV7-9	ASSLPGLMNTGELF
TRBJ2-2	TRBV5-1	ASSWVADTGELF
TRBJ2-3	TRBV5-4	ASSSPWGRVGDTQY
TRBJ1-3	TRBV6-5	ASRKTGTGNTIY
TRBJ2-7	TRBV2	ASSSGTGYEQY
TRBJ2-1	TRBV5-4	ASSLAGLAGTNEQF
TRBJ2-7	TRBV4-1	ASSRDRAYEQY
TRBJ1-2	TRBV7-9	ASSRISPGGYT
TRBJ2-7	TRBV10-3	AISQGRDTPYEQY
TRBJ2-7	TRBV11-2	ASRYEQY
TRBJ1-6	TRBV6-5	ASSYDGGVNSPLH
TRBJ1-1	TRBV28	ASSGTDVSEAF
TRBJ2-5	TRBV9	ASSENSGETQY
TRBJ1-1	TRBV5-6	ASSLRGPSPTAF
TRBJ2-7	TRBV21-1	ASSTLPRTGGNEQY
TRBJ1-1	TRBV30	AWKQNTEAF
TRBJ2-4	TRBV6-5	ASSYSLGIAKNIQY
TRBJ1-4	TRBV7-9	ASSFGDRAGAKLF
TRBJ1-3	TRBV3-1/TRBV3-2	ASSQVGAGNTIY
TRBJ1-6	TRBV7-8	ASSLLALSSPLH
TRBJ1-2	TRBV9	ASSGSGIYGYT
TRBJ1-2	TRBV4-2	ASSPDGDYGYT
TRBJ2-2	TRBV29-1	SVAPNTGELF
TRBJ1-4	TRBV19	ASSTTGINEKLF
TRBJ2-3	TRBV7-9	ASSRTSELTDTQY
TRBJ2-2	TRBV12-3/TRBV12-4	ASSRLSGELF
TRBJ1-6	TRBV19	ASSIPGGGVLNSPLH
TRBJ1-2	TRBV5-4	ASSLNLQINYGYT
TRBJ2-5	TRBV19	ASSPSGQLPQETQY
TRBJ2-5	TRBV20-1	SGRDYETQY